This TCR beta chain comes out of a study of shared clonotypes between healthy human individuals. Each replicate PCR on the sorted subsets used 150 to 200 ng DNA (roughly 30,000 T cell genomes). TCRdb's table, derived via immunoSEQ multiplex PCR, lists solely in-frame clones and lacks some. The table records roughly 1,100,000 clones, around 74% of them present only once. The germline CDR1 and CDR2 sequences are ENHRY and SYGVKD. The ends were cut back, 0 bases at V and 0 bases at J, with 6 bases in the middle. The length of the CDR3 is 14 residues. The sequenced sample consisted of memory CD4+ T cells sorted from blood. The subset denotes: CD45RA-negative fraction. The chain employs TRBV10-3 and TRBJ2-7, with no clear D. This sequence originates from a man between 18 and 35 years old in good health. CDR3 residues: CAISESALSYEQYF. The CDR3, as DNA: TGTGCCATCAGTGAGTCTGCTCTCTCCTACGAGCAGTACTTC.